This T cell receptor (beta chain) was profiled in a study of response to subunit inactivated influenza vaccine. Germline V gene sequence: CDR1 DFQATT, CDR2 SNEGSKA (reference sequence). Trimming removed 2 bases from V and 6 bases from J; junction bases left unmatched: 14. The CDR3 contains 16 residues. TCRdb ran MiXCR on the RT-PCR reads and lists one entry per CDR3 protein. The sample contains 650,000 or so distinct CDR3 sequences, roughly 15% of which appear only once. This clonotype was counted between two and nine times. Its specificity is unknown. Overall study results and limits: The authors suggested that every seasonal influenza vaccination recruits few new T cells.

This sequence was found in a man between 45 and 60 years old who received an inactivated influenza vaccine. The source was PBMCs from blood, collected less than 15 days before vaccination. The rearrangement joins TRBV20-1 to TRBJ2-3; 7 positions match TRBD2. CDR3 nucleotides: TGCAGTGCTAGACCTTTACTAGCGACCTCACAGGATACGCAGTATTTT. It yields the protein CSARPLLATSQDTQYF.